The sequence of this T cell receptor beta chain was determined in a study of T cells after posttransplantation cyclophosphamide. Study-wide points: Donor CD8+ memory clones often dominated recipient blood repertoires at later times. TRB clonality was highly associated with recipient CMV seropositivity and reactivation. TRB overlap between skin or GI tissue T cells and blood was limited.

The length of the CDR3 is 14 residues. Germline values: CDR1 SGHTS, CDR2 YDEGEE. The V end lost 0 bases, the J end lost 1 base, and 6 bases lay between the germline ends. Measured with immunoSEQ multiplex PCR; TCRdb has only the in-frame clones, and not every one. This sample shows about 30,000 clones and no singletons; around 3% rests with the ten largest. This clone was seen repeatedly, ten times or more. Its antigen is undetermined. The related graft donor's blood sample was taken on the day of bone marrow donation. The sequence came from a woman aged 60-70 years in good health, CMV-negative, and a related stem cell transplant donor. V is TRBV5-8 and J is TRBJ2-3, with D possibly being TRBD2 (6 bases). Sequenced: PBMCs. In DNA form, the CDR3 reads TGTGCCAGCAGCTTGGGGGGGGGCACAGATACGCAGTATTTT. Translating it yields CASSLGGGTDTQYF.